This TCR beta chain is drawn from a study of blood T cell repertoires in COVID-19. Germline V lookup: CDR1 MNHEY, CDR2 SVGAGI. This CDR3 is 14 amino acids long. V was clipped by 0 bases and J by 6 bases, with 9 bases between them. Clones were read by immunoSEQ multiplex PCR, and TCRdb kept only the in-frame ones, dropping some. The table shows some 350,000 clones, with approximately 90% occurring only once. The chain joins TRBV6-5 to TRBJ1-5, with a weak D call TRBD1 (5 bases). The receptor's source is a man between 18 and 35 years old who had recovered from COVID-19. The material sequenced was PBMCs or T cells enriched from blood (not recorded which). The CDR3 is CASSYSTGGQPQHF. The CDR3 nucleotides read TGTGCCAGCAGTTACTCTACGGGGGGTCAGCCCCAGCATTTT.